The 26 T cell receptor beta chains below all came from one sample that was sequenced in a study of glioma-infiltrating T cells. The iRepertoire nested amplicon-rescue multiplex PCR amplified TCR alpha and beta CDR3s from RNA. Via MiXCR, TCRdb re-called the multiplex PCR reads, giving one row per CDR3 protein. The sample records about 12,000 distinct CDR3 sequences, 26% being singletons. Input material: glioma tissue, nonneoplastic brain tissue, or PBMCs (not recorded which). These receptors were obtained from a human donor with low-grade glioma or glioblastoma, undergoing nonglioma brain surgery, or in good health (not recorded which).

The chain is built from TRBV27 and TRBJ2-7; D might be TRBD1 or TRBD2, each matching 5 bases. Germline V gene data show CDR1 as MNHEY and CDR2 as SMNVEV (reference sequence). The V and J ends lost 4 bases and 3 bases respectively, with 10 bases between them. The CDR3 contains 13 residues. The CDR3 coding sequence is TGTGCCAGCAGTTCAGGGAGTTTCTACGAGCAGTACTTC. It encodes CASSSGSFYEQYF.

This clonotype has ten or more counts. The chain links TRBV7-2 to TRBJ1-1; TRBD1 might be the D (6 bases). The germline V gene has CDR1 SGHTA and CDR2 FQGNSA. The CDR3 is 15 residues long. The germline V and J ends were trimmed by 3 bases and 11 bases, with 22 bases remaining between them. The CDR3 DNA follows: TGTGCCAGCAGCTTCCTCCCAATTACAGGGAAGGGGGCTTTCTTT. This codes for CASSFLPITGKGAFF.

As for this clonotype: Given a much more abundant clone one base away, this may be a read error. The gene calls are TRBV19 and TRBJ2-7; the D is unclear. This CDR3 is 13 amino acids long. The germline gives CDR1 LNHDA, CDR2 SQIVND (reference sequence). CDR3 bases: TGTGCCAGTAGCGTGGAAACCGGACGCGAGAAGTACTTC. Amino acid sequence: CASSVETGREKYF.

The chain joins TRBV20-1 to TRBJ2-1, with D perhaps TRBD2 (6 bases). The V gene lost 0 bases and the J gene lost 5 bases, with 14 bases spanning the gap. CDR1 is DFQATT and CDR2 is SNEGSKA in the germline V gene (reference sequence). The CDR3 is 15 amino acids. The CDR3 loop reads CSARDGGADNNEQFF. CDR3 nucleotides: TGCAGTGCTAGAGACGGCGGGGCAGATAACAATGAGCAGTTCTTC.

This clonotype was counted at least ten times. The chain links TRBV28 to TRBJ2-3, with a weak D call TRBD1 (6 bases). Germline assignment: CDR1 MDHEN and CDR2 SYDVKM. The length of the CDR3 is 15 residues. The V gene lost 6 bases and the J gene lost 2 bases, with 15 bases spanning the gap. The CDR3 loop is CASSLLGGYTDTQYF. Here the CDR3 DNA reads TGTGCCAGCAGCCTATTAGGGGGTTACACAGATACGCAGTATTTT.

This clonotype has at least ten counts. This rearrangement joins TRBV2 to TRBJ2-7; unclear D gene. The CDR3 loop spans 11 amino acids. Germline lookup yields CDR1 SNHLY and CDR2 FYNNEI. Trimming shortened V by 4 bases and J by 7 bases, and 8 bases separated the two germline ends. The CDR3 spells CASSGFEEQYF. The CDR3 DNA reads as TGTGCCAGCAGTGGATTTGAGGAGCAGTACTTC.

This clonotype was detected many times. The chain combines TRBV6-1 with TRBJ1-2; D not certain. The germline CDR1 and CDR2 sequences are MNHNS and SASEGT. The length of the CDR3 is 14 residues. The V and J ends lost 3 bases and 3 bases respectively, with 11 bases between them. The CDR3 DNA reads as TGTGCCAGCAGTGAGGCATGGTCGCACTATGGCTACACCTTC. This encodes CASSEAWSHYGYTF.

This clonotype was picked up many times. V gene TRBV20-1 combines with J gene TRBJ2-7, with TRBD2 identical over 8 bases. CDR1 DFQATT and CDR2 SNEGSKA come from the germline V gene (reference sequence). Trimming cost V 5 bases and J 5 bases; bases outside gene matches: 14. This CDR3 region has 15 residues. CDR3 nucleotide sequence: TGCAGTGCTTACAAAGGGCGGGAGGAGATCCACGAGCAGTACTTC. It codes for CSAYKGREEIHEQYF.

This clonotype was observed many times. The chain recombines TRBV6-2 or TRBV6-3 with TRBJ2-7, with 11 positions matching TRBD1. This CDR3 spans 14 amino acids. Losses at the gene ends were 2 bases for V and 3 bases for J; bases not matched to a gene: 0. Germline CDR1 is MNHEY and CDR2 is SVGEGT. In nucleotides, the CDR3 is TGTGCCAGCAGTTACGGGACAGGGGGCTACGAGCAGTACTTC. Its translation is CASSYGTGGYEQYF.

This chain connects TRBV12-3 or TRBV12-4 to TRBJ1-2, with 8 bases that match TRBD1. The CDR3 totals 15 residues. With V trimmed by 5 bases and J by 7 bases, 12 bases remained unmatched. The CDR3 DNA reads as TGTGCCAGCAGTCCCGGCGCAGGGGGCGCAGGTGGCTACACCTTC. It encodes CASSPGAGGAGGYTF.

The J gene is TRBJ2-7, the V gene TRBV5-4; D unresolved. Germline CDR1 reads SGHNT; CDR2 reads YYREEE (reference sequence). V lost 2 bases to trimming and J lost 0 bases, with 9 bases between them. CDR3 size: 14 residues. For the CDR3, the DNA is TGTGCCAGCAGCTTAGGTGTAGGCTCCTACGAGCAGTACTTC. This translates into CASSLGVGSYEQYF.

In this sample, this clonotype turned up many times. This chain links TRBV27 with TRBJ2-5; 8 bases are shared with TRBD2. In germline, CDR1 is MNHEY, CDR2 SMNVEV (reference sequence). V lost 4 bases to trimming and J lost 3 bases; unmatched junction nucleotides: 7. The CDR3 sequence is 15 residues long. The CDR3 reads CASSSVAGWEETQYF. The CDR3 DNA is TGTGCCAGCAGTTCCGTAGCGGGATGGGAAGAGACCCAGTACTTC.

In regard to this clonotype: This clone may be a read error of a much larger clone one base away. The chain has TRBV7-2 and TRBJ2-7, with D unresolved. The V gene's germline CDR1 is SGHTA and CDR2 FQGNSA. The CDR3 runs to 14 residues. In DNA, the CDR3 is TGCGCCAGCAGCCAATCAATGGTCGTATACGAGCAGTACTTC. This sequence encodes CASSQSMVVYEQYF. The variable domain in full, with the rest retrieved from reference TRBV7-2 and TRBJ2-7, is GAGVSQSPSNKVTEKGKDVELRCDPISGHTALYWYRQSLGQGLEFLIYFQGNSAPDKSGLPSDRFSAERTGGSVSTLTIQRTQQEDSAVYLCASSQSMVVYEQYFGPGTRLTVT.

This clonotype was seen many times. The rearrangement links TRBV6-1 to TRBJ2-1, with D possibly TRBD1 on 5 matching bases. This CDR3 has 15 residues. The V gene's germline CDR1 is MNHNS and CDR2 SASEGT. V lost 4 bases, J lost 6 bases, and 16 bases lay in between. CDR3 sequence: CASSGVDNQANEQFF. The CDR3 DNA sequence: TGTGCCAGCAGTGGCGTGGACAATCAAGCCAATGAGCAGTTCTTC.

This sequence joins TRBV7-2 and TRBJ1-2; D not resolved. The germline V gene has CDR1 SGHTA and CDR2 FQGNSA. Trimming cost V 0 bases and J 2 bases, with 7 bases left between them. The CDR3 covers 14 residues. The CDR3 here is CASSLAARNYGYTF. CDR3 nucleotide sequence: TGTGCCAGCAGCTTAGCGGCCAGGAACTATGGCTACACCTTC.

J is TRBJ2-7 and V is TRBV3-1; 8 bases align to TRBD2. The CDR3 loop spans 15 amino acids. The J segment lost 3 bases and the V segment lost 1 base, leaving 5 bases of the junction unmatched. CDR1 and CDR2 (germline): LGHDT, YNNKEL (reference sequence). CDR3 nucleotides: TGTGCCAGCAGCCAAGGTAGCGGGATGGTCTACGAGCAGTACTTC. It yields the protein CASSQGSGMVYEQYF.

Regarding this clonotype: This may stem from a read error, because a much larger clone lies one nucleotide away. The chain combines TRBV20-1 with TRBJ2-3; D gene uncertain. V dropped 8 bases and J dropped 1 base, with 16 bases sitting between them. Germline V gene sequence: CDR1 DFQATT, CDR2 SNEGSKA (reference sequence). The CDR3 totals 14 residues. The CDR3, as DNA: TGCAGTACCGAGAGACCCGAGGGCACAGATACGCAGTATTTT. Amino acid sequence: CSTERPEGTDTQYF.

This clonotype was seen many times. The chain has TRBV3-1 and TRBJ2-7; the D is unclear. Trimming cost V 8 bases and J 4 bases, with 3 bases left between them. The CDR3 totals 9 residues. The germline CDR1 and CDR2 sequences are LGHDT and YNNKEL (reference sequence). CDR3 loop: CASSYEQYF. In DNA form, the CDR3 reads TGTGCCAGCTCGTACGAGCAGTACTTC.

This clonotype is medium-sized (0.01 to 0.1%). The chain is built from TRBV28 and TRBJ1-2; the D gene is possibly TRBD1 (5 bases). The CDR3 runs 16 residues. CDR1 is MDHEN, CDR2 SYDVKM, per germline. The V end was cut by 7 bases, the J end by 4 bases, with 22 bases between. CDR3 in amino acids: CASTTGTRNLGYGYTF. The CDR3, as DNA: TGTGCCAGCACGACCGGGACTCGGAATCTGGGCTATGGCTACACCTTC.

The V gene is TRBV7-2, the J gene TRBJ2-3, with D perhaps matching TRBD1 (6 bases). CDR3 length: 14 residues. V gave up 5 bases and J gave up 5 bases, with 14 bases separating them. The germline gives CDR1 SGHTA, CDR2 FQGNSA. As DNA, the CDR3 is TGTGCCAGCAGCCTCGGGACATGGGGAGATACGCAGTATTTT. It translates to CASSLGTWGDTQYF.

The CDR3 bases are TGTGCCAGCAGCATAGATACGACAGGGGCTAACTATGGCTACACCTTC. This sequence encodes CASSIDTTGANYGYTF. The rearrangement joins TRBV6-1 to TRBJ1-2, with 8 bases lining up with TRBD1. Germline CDR1 is MNHNS and CDR2 is SASEGT. After removal of 6 bases from V and 0 bases from J, the junction contained 9 bases not matched to a gene. This CDR3 has 16 amino acids.

With regard to this clonotype: At one boundary the junction diverges from the germline segment, which might be a read error. This chain connects TRBV5-4 to TRBJ2-3, with TRBD1 as a possible D gene (6 bases). The CDR3 runs 14 residues. The V gene's germline CDR1 is SGHNT and CDR2 YYREEE (reference sequence). For the CDR3, the DNA is TGTGCCCGCAGCCCTCGGACAGGCACAGATACGCAGTATTTT. Encoded protein: CARSPRTGTDTQYF. Full variable domain (missing parts from reference TRBV5-4 and TRBJ2-3): ETGVTQSPTHLIKTRGQQVTLRCSSQSGHNTVSWYQQALGQGPQFIFQYYREEENGRGNFPPRFSGLQFPNYSSELNVNALELDDSALYLCARSPRTGTDTQYFGPGTRLTVL.

By frequency in the sample, this clonotype is medium-sized. CDR3 DNA sequence: TGTGCCATCGGTACAGGGGATAGCAATCAGCCCCAGCATTTT. This codes for CAIGTGDSNQPQHF. V and J are TRBV10-3 and TRBJ1-5; 7 bases agree with TRBD1. Germline assignment: CDR1 ENHRY and CDR2 SYGVKD. The V and J ends lost 8 bases and 0 bases, in that order; junction bases with no gene match: 4. The CDR3 length is 14 residues.

Details on this clonotype: Possible read error: a much larger clone is one base away. This rearrangement joins TRBV20-1 to TRBJ1-2, with D unresolved. V lost 6 bases, J lost 8 bases, and 28 bases lay in between. CDR1 is DFQATT and CDR2 is SNEGSKA in the germline V gene (reference sequence). The CDR3 length is 16 residues. This chain's CDR3 is CSAPPWTCSYDRGYTF. As DNA, the CDR3 is TGCAGTGCCCCACCTTGGACGTGTTCGTATGATCGGGGCTACACCTTC.

The genes are TRBV6-4 and TRBJ2-2; D is perhaps TRBD1 (5 bases). The CDR3 is 14 amino acids. Germline V gives CDR1 MRHNA, CDR2 SNTAGT. Trimming shortened V by 4 bases and J by 4 bases, and 10 bases separated the two germline ends. CDR3 DNA: TGTGCCAGCAGTGTGCAGGGCGGCACCGGGGAGCTGTTTTTT. It translates to CASSVQGGTGELFF.

This clonotype was counted ten times or more. This chain links TRBV28 with TRBJ1-1, with D perhaps matching TRBD1 (5 bases). Trimming pared 7 bases from V and 1 base from J, leaving 16 bases between. The CDR3 covers 15 residues. CDR1 MDHEN and CDR2 SYDVKM come from the germline V gene. The CDR3 nucleotides are TGTGCCAGCAATTCTCCGGGGGATACGAACACTGAAGCTTTCTTT. Amino acid sequence: CASNSPGDTNTEAFF. Full variable domain (outside the CDR3, taken from reference TRBV28 and TRBJ1-1): DVKVTQSSRYLVKRTGEKVFLECVQDMDHENMFWYRQDPGLGLRLIYFSYDVKMKEKGDIPEGYSVSREKKERFSLILESASTNQTSMYLCASNSPGDTNTEAFFGQGTRLTVV.